These 3 T cell receptor beta chains originate from one sample sequenced in a study of human T cells and chemical hapten exposure. The time point here: patch test 2, 6 weeks after DPC sensitization. Treatment defined: therapeutic diphenylcyclopropenone sensitization with weekly scalp DPC. MiXCR, applied by TCRdb to the RACE reads, yields one record per CDR3 protein. This repertoire shows under 85,000 distinct CDR3 sequences, about a tenth found once; its top ten account for around 6.8%. Material: whole blood, obtained in connection with sensitization to the hapten diphenylcyclopropenone (DPC). The receptors here all came from a woman between 50 and 59 years old with alopecia areata. Some clones in this sample may be carry-over from other donors' samples.

The J gene is TRBJ1-1, the V gene TRBV29-1, with 9 bases fitting TRBD1. The V gene end was trimmed by 6 bases and the J gene end by 1 base; junction bases not matched to a gene: 3. This CDR3 contains 13 residues. Germline CDR1 reads SQVTM; CDR2 reads ANQGSEA. The CDR3 here is CSVQQGANTEAFF. As DNA, the CDR3 is TGCAGCGTCCAACAGGGGGCGAACACTGAAGCTTTCTTT. The full variable domain, its missing parts supplied by reference TRBV29-1 and TRBJ1-1, is SAVISQKPSRDICQRGTSLTIQCQVDSQVTMMFWYRQQPGQSLTLIATANQGSEATYESGFVIDKFPISRPNLTFSTLTVSNMSPEDSSIYLCSVQQGANTEAFFGQGTRLTVV.

In this sample, this clonotype turned up many times. V and J are TRBV3-1 and TRBJ1-3, with a weak D call TRBD1 (5 bases). This CDR3 has 18 amino acids. Per the germline V gene, CDR1 is LGHDT and CDR2 is YNNKEL (reference sequence). Trimming took off 4 bases at V and 0 bases at J, with 19 bases between the two ends. The CDR3 reads CASSRELPTARSGNTIYF. CDR3 coding DNA: TGTGCCAGCAGCCGCGAACTTCCGACAGCTCGCTCTGGAAACACCATATATTTT.

The chain combines TRBV13 with TRBJ1-1; D call uncertain. The V gene lost 0 bases and the J gene lost 1 base, with 18 bases spanning the gap. There are 18 residues in the CDR3. The germline V gene encodes CDR1 PRHDT and CDR2 FYEKMQ (reference sequence). CDR3 DNA: TGTGCCAGCAGCTTAGGTTTATGGAGGGAGGTGACGAACACTGAAGCTTTCTTT. This encodes CASSLGLWREVTNTEAFF.